These 5 T cell receptor beta chains share one sample of origin, sequenced in a study of T cells in Graves' hyperthyroidism and ophthalmopathy. TCR beta CDR3 region amplification was performed from RNA transcripts. The HTBI primer set drove a first-round RT-PCR of the TCR CDR3. TCRdb reprocessed the multiplex PCR reads with MiXCR, giving one entry per CDR3 protein. The repertoire holds about 840,000 distinct CDR3 sequences, with about two fifths as singletons. Material: blood. The receptors were gathered from a man between 18 and 35 years old with Graves' hyperthyroidism.

A single count supports this clonotype. The V and J genes are TRBV11-2 and TRBJ1-6; 7 nucleotides agree with TRBD1. With V trimmed by 3 bases and J by 5 bases, 4 bases remained unmatched. Germline lookup yields CDR1 SGHAT and CDR2 FQNNGV. This CDR3 has 15 amino acids. CDR3 DNA sequence: TGTGCCAGCAGCTTGATTGGGACAGATAATTCACCCCTCCACTTT. Protein: CASSLIGTDNSPLHF.

Of note for this clonotype: A much larger clone sits a single nucleotide away, making a read error possible. In DNA form, the CDR3 reads TGTGCCATCAGTGAACAGTCCGAGACCCAGTACTTC. It specifies CAISEQSETQYF. The J gene is TRBJ2-5, the V gene TRBV10-3; D call uncertain. The CDR3 runs 12 residues. CDR1 and CDR2 from the germline V gene are ENHRY and SYGVKD. V was shortened by 3 bases and J by 5 bases, with 7 bases between the two germline ends.

Concerning this clonotype: One end of the junction is discordant with germline, which a read error may explain. This chain uses TRBV2 with TRBJ2-7; D is ambiguous. The CDR3 spans 15 residues. Germline values: CDR1 SNHLY, CDR2 FYNNEI. CDR3: CASSLAGTSSHEQYF. The CDR3 DNA reads as TGCGCCAGCAGCTTGGCCGGCACGAGCTCCCACGAGCAGTACTTC.

Points on this clonotype: This could be a read error, since a much larger clone is one nucleotide away. This chain links TRBV20-1 with TRBJ2-5; D is possibly TRBD2 (6 bases). Germline V gene data show CDR1 as DFQATT and CDR2 as SNEGSKA (reference sequence). The germline V and J ends were trimmed by 4 bases and 5 bases, with 14 bases remaining between them. The CDR3 length is 13 residues. The CDR3 DNA is TGCAGTGCTAACCTAGCGTGGGGGGAGACCCAGTACTTC. Translating gives CSANLAWGETQYF.

The chain couples TRBV10-3 to TRBJ2-7; 7 nucleotides match TRBD1. The CDR3 runs to 13 residues. The V and J ends lost 0 bases and 8 bases, in that order; junction bases with no gene match: 4. Germline assignment: CDR1 ENHRY and CDR2 SYGVKD. CDR3 loop: CAISESGQDKQYF. The CDR3 nucleotides read TGTGCCATCAGTGAGTCCGGACAGGATAAGCAGTACTTC.